This paragraph covers one T cell receptor beta chain sequence. Random hexamers primed reverse transcription of about 0.5 to 1 ug RNA. Each CDR3 protein is one row after TCRdb ran MiXCR on the immunoSEQ multiplex PCR reads. The data hold 80,000 or so distinct CDR3 sequences, with 85% to 95% observed a single time. This specimen belongs to a study of CD8 T cells in Susac syndrome. Study-wide background: Intravenous immunoglobulin alone or corticosteroids were being given to patients with Susac syndrome at blood draw, unless they were therapy-naive.

V was pared by 2 bases and J by 9 bases, with 17 bases between. The CDR3 runs to 15 residues. CDR1 is MNHEY, CDR2 SMNVEV, per germline (reference sequence). Sequencing used CD4+ T cells from PBMCs. The TCR sequence derives from a human donor with Susac syndrome. The chain employs TRBV27 and TRBJ2-1, with TRBD1 as a possible D gene (6 bases). Here the CDR3 DNA reads TGTGCCAGCAGTTTAGGACAGCCCGGGGCCGGTGAGCAGTTCTTC. The encoded protein is CASSLGQPGAGEQFF.